Below, 19 T cell receptor beta chains from the same sample are listed, as sequenced in a study of blood T cell repertoires in COVID-19. TCRdb's copy holds only in-frame clones and misses some; the assay was immunoSEQ multiplex PCR. The profile shows roughly 370,000 clones, 80% to 90% of them singletons. Sequenced: PBMCs or T cells enriched from blood (not recorded which). All receptors derive from a woman aged 45-65 years who had recovered from COVID-19.

The V and J genes are TRBV7-8 and TRBJ2-1; TRBD2 agrees at 12 bases. Per germline, CDR1 SGHVS and CDR2 FQNEAQ. The CDR3 length is 21 residues. Trimming cost V 1 base and J 4 bases; bases outside gene matches: 17. The CDR3 sequence is CASSLEHPRLAGGRWYNEQFF. CDR3 DNA sequence: TGTGCCAGCAGCTTAGAACACCCTAGGCTAGCGGGGGGGCGTTGGTACAATGAGCAGTTCTTC.

The chain carries TRBV28 and TRBJ2-3; unclear D gene. Germline loops: CDR1 MDHEN, CDR2 SYDVKM. V gave up 5 bases and J gave up 9 bases, with 12 bases separating them. This CDR3 comprises 12 residues. CDR3: CASSLRSITQYF. CDR3 coding DNA: TGTGCCAGCAGTCTAAGATCTATCACGCAGTATTTT.

The V gene is TRBV5-5, the J gene TRBJ2-1, with 7 bases aligning to TRBD2. The V gene's germline CDR1 is SGHKS and CDR2 YYEKEE (reference sequence). The CDR3 contains 16 residues. After removal of 3 bases from V and 4 bases from J, the junction contained 10 bases not matched to a gene. The CDR3 DNA sequence: TGTGCCAGCAGCTGGGCGGGCGGGGGTCAGTACAATGAGCAGTTCTTC. As protein: CASSWAGGGQYNEQFF.

This chain links TRBV2 with TRBJ1-1, with TRBD1 as a possible D gene (5 bases). Trimming took 6 bases from V and 4 from J, leaving 15 bases between them. Germline assignment: CDR1 SNHLY and CDR2 FYNNEI. The CDR3 extends over 14 amino acids. The DNA of the CDR3 is TGTGCCAGCAGCGAATTCCCGGGGGGCACTGAAGCTTTCTTT. This translates into CASSEFPGGTEAFF.

The chain links TRBV14 to TRBJ1-2, with D maybe TRBD1 (6 bases). The CDR3 has 14 residues. Trimming left V 0 bases short and J 4 bases short, with 9 bases between. Germline V gives CDR1 SGHDN, CDR2 FVKESK. The CDR3 protein is CASSQEDRAYGYTF. CDR3 DNA: TGTGCCAGCAGCCAAGAGGACAGAGCCTATGGCTACACCTTC.

The chain has TRBV28 and TRBJ2-7; perhaps TRBD1 as D (6 bases). This CDR3 has 16 amino acids. Trimming cost V 3 bases and J 0 bases, with 15 bases left between them. Per germline, CDR1 MDHEN and CDR2 SYDVKM. This CDR3 reads CASSFQWGLPSYEQYF. The CDR3 bases are TGTGCCAGCAGTTTTCAGTGGGGGCTGCCCTCCTACGAGCAGTACTTC.

The J gene is TRBJ1-2, the V gene TRBV6-6; weak D call: TRBD1 (5 bases). V lost 7 bases, J lost 4 bases, and 13 bases lay in between. Germline V gene lookup returns CDR1 MNHNY and CDR2 SVGAGI (reference sequence). The CDR3 runs 13 residues. Here the CDR3 reads CASTLQVTYGYTF. The CDR3 bases are TGTGCCAGCACTCTACAGGTGACCTATGGCTACACCTTC.

This clone occurred once. The chain links TRBV9 to TRBJ1-1; 8 bases fit TRBD1. The CDR3 runs to 16 residues. J gave up 0 bases and V 2 bases, and 6 bases lay outside the gene matches. Germline-derived CDR1 and CDR2 are SGDLS and YYNGEE. The CDR3 DNA follows: TGTGCCAGCAGCGTGGGGACAGGAGCCATGAACACTGAAGCTTTCTTT. As protein: CASSVGTGAMNTEAFF.

This chain connects TRBV2 to TRBJ2-3; 7 nucleotides align to TRBD1. J was trimmed by 4 bases and V by 10 bases; bases with no gene match: 14. The CDR3 has 15 residues. Germline V gene data show CDR1 as SNHLY and CDR2 as FYNNEI. The CDR3 nucleotides read TGTGCCACACTACCTCCTGGGGGACAGCCAGATACGCAGTATTTT. Its translation: CATLPPGGQPDTQYF. The complete variable domain, with remaining parts taken from reference TRBV2 and TRBJ2-3, reads EPEVTQTPSHQVTQMGQEVILRCVPISNHLYFYWYRQILGQKVEFLVSFYNNEISEKSEIFDDQFSVERPDGSNFTLKIRSTKLEDSAMYFCATLPPGGQPDTQYFGPGTRLTVL.

This sequence joins TRBV25-1 and TRBJ1-1; tentative D call: TRBD1 (5 bases). Trimming stripped 1 base from V and 9 bases from J, with 12 bases between. The CDR3 runs to 13 residues. The germline V gene has CDR1 MGHDK and CDR2 SYGVNS. CDR3 nucleotide sequence: TGTGCCAGCAGTGAATTTGGGGAGGGGAAAGCTTTCTTT. This codes for CASSEFGEGKAFF.

CDR3 nucleotide sequence: TGTGCCAGCAGCAGCTCAGGGTTGAACACTGAAGCTTTCTTT. Translated, it gives CASSSSGLNTEAFF. V and J are TRBV21-1 and TRBJ1-1; no check of the table's D call, TRBD1, against the DNA was made. TRBV21-1 is classified as a pseudogene. The CDR3 has 14 residues.

The CDR3 DNA follows: TGTGCCAGTAGCCCGCCCCGGGACAGGTTATTTGGCTACACCTTC. This gives the protein CASSPPRDRLFGYTF. V usage is TRBV19 and J usage is TRBJ1-2; 8 nucleotides agree with TRBD1. Trimming removed 6 bases from V and 7 bases from J; junction bases left unmatched: 13. The germline V gene encodes CDR1 LNHDA and CDR2 SQIVND (reference sequence). CDR3 length: 15 amino acids.

The chain uses TRBV12-3 or TRBV12-4 and TRBJ2-7, with D uncertain. V lost 4 bases, J lost 2 bases, and 6 bases lay in between. There are 12 residues in the CDR3. This CDR3 reads CASSSIPYEQYF. DNA for the CDR3: TGTGCCAGCAGTTCCATTCCCTACGAGCAGTACTTC.

The chain recombines TRBV7-9 with TRBJ1-3; TRBD1 agrees at 9 bases. Germline values: CDR1 SEHNR, CDR2 FQNEAQ (reference sequence). CDR3 length: 17 residues. V was pared by 2 bases and J by 0 bases, with 5 bases of the junction left unmatched. The CDR3 bases are TGTGCCAGCAGCTTATACGGGACAGGGTTCTCTGGAAACACCATATATTTT. This gives the protein CASSLYGTGFSGNTIYF.

This clone was seen more than once but under ten times. The chain is built from TRBV3-1 (or the pseudogene TRBV3-2) and TRBJ1-2; the match to TRBD1 covers 11 bases. CDR1 LGHDT and CDR2 YNNKEL come from the germline V gene (reference sequence). The CDR3 spans 15 residues. The J segment lost 7 bases and the V segment lost 4 bases, leaving 8 bases of the junction unmatched. The CDR3 here is CASSPRDRGGSGYTF. CDR3 coding DNA: TGTGCCAGCAGCCCCCGGGACAGGGGGGGAAGTGGCTACACCTTC.

The sample holds one count of this clone. This sequence joins TRBV6-5 and TRBJ2-5; D possibly corresponds to TRBD2 (5 bases). Per the germline V gene, CDR1 is MNHEY and CDR2 is SVGAGI. The CDR3 extends over 12 amino acids. The V end was cut by 5 bases, the J end by 7 bases, with 11 bases between. The CDR3 coding sequence is TGTGCCAGCAGTCCCTCTGGAGGGACCCAGTACTTC. Protein: CASSPSGGTQYF.

This chain links TRBV10-3 with TRBJ1-1, with D unresolved. Germline CDR1 reads ENHRY; CDR2 reads SYGVKD. The CDR3 is 15 amino acids. Deletions cut 0 bases from V and 3 bases from J, with 11 bases between. The CDR3 is CAISESILPDTEAFF. In DNA, the CDR3 is TGTGCCATCAGTGAGTCTATTCTCCCGGACACTGAAGCTTTCTTT.

This chain connects TRBV4-3 to TRBJ2-3; weak D call: TRBD2 (5 bases). V lost 0 bases and J 3 bases, leaving 7 bases between the germline ends. The CDR3 is 14 amino acids. The germline V gene has CDR1 LGHNA and CDR2 YSLEER. The CDR3 nucleotides are TGCGCCAGCAGCCAAGAGCCGGGAACAGATACGCAGTATTTT. This translates into CASSQEPGTDTQYF.

The V and J genes are TRBV10-1 and TRBJ1-2, with D tentatively TRBD1 (6 bases). Germline CDR1 is WNHNN and CDR2 is SYGVQD (reference sequence). V lost 8 bases and J 1 base, leaving 11 bases between the germline ends. There are 13 residues in the CDR3. The CDR3 coding sequence is TGCGCCAGCCGGGGAGGGGGTAACTATGGCTACACCTTC. It yields the protein CASRGGGNYGYTF.